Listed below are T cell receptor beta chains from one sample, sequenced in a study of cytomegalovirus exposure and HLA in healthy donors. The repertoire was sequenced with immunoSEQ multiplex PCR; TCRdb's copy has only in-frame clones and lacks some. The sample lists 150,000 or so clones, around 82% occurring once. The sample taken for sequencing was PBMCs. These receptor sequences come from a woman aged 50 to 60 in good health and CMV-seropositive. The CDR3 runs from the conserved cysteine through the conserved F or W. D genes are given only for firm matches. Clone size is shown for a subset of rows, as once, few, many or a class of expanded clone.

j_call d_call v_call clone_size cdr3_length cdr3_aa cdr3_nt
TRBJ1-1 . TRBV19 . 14 CASSIRGRHTEAFF TGTGCCAGTAGTATCAGGGGCAGACACACTGAAGCTTTCTTT
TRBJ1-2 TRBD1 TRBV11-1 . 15 CASRPSTGADYGYTF TGTGCCAGCAGACCATCGACAGGGGCGGACTATGGCTACACCTTC
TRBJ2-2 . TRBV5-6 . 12 CASSIGAGELFF TGTGCCAGCTCCATCGGGGCCGGGGAGCTGTTTTTT
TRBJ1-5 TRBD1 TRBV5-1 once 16 CASRPGTGSSNQPQHF TGCGCCAGCAGACCTGGGACAGGGTCTAGCAATCAGCCCCAGCATTTT
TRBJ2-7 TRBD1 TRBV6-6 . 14 CASSYRQGGYEQYF TGTGCCAGCAGTTACCGACAGGGGGGCTACGAGCAGTACTTC
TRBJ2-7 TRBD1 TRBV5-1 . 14 CASSKGTEFYEQYF TGCGCCAGCAGCAAGGGGACAGAATTCTACGAGCAGTACTTC
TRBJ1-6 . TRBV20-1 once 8 CSASPLHF TGCAGTGCCTCCCCCCTCCACTTT
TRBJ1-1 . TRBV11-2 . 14 CASSRSGEGTEAFF TGTGCCAGCAGTCGTTCAGGGGAGGGGACTGAAGCTTTCTTT
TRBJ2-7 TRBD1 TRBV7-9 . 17 CASSLGTGGAVSYEQYF TGTGCCAGCAGCTTAGGGACAGGGGGGGCGGTCTCCTACGAGCAGTACTTC
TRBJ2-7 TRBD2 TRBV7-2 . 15 CASSLAGGGAYEQYF TGTGCCAGCAGCTTAGCGGGCGGGGGGGCCTACGAGCAGTACTTC